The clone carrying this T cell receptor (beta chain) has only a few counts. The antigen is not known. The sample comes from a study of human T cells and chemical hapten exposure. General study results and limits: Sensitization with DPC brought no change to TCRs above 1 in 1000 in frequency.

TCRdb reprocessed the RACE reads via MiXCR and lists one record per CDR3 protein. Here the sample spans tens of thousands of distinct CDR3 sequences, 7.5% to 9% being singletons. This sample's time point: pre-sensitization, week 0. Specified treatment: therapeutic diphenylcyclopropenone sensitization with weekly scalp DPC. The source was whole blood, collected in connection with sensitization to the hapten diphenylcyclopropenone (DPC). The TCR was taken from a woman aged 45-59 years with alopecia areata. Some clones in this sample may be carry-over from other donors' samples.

CDR3 bases: TGTGCCAGCAGGACCCTAGCGGGAAGCTCCTACAATGAGCAGTTCTTC. This sequence encodes CASRTLAGSSYNEQFF. V usage is TRBV6-1 and J usage is TRBJ2-1; 9 nucleotides line up with TRBD2. Germline assignment: CDR1 MNHNS and CDR2 SASEGT. CDR3 length: 16 amino acids. The junction had 6 bases not matched to a gene; V was cut back by 6 bases and J by 0 bases.